This entry lists 7 T cell receptor beta chains sequenced from one sample in a study of blood T cell repertoires in COVID-19. Repertoires were generated with immunoSEQ multiplex PCR, while TCRdb's copy carries only in-frame clones and drops some. In the table there are 200,000 to 300,000 clones, about 86% of which are singletons. Sequenced: peripheral blood. The receptors stem from a young man with active or convalescent COVID-19.

The chain uses TRBV5-6 and TRBJ1-2; 8 bases are a match to TRBD1. Losses at the gene ends were 0 bases for V and 5 bases for J; bases not matched to a gene: 6. CDR1 is SGHDT, CDR2 YYEEEE, per germline. The CDR3 contains 15 residues. The CDR3 DNA reads TGTGCCAGCAGCTTGGCTGACAGGGGACTATATGGCTACACCTTC. This codes for CASSLADRGLYGYTF.

The rearrangement uses TRBV19 and TRBJ2-7, with unresolved D. Between the trimmed V and J ends, which lost 0 bases and 5 bases, there was a span of 14 bases. Germline V gives CDR1 LNHDA, CDR2 SQIVND (reference sequence). The CDR3 has 15 amino acids. This CDR3 reads CASSIDAGIADEQYF. Written as DNA, the CDR3 is TGTGCCAGTAGTATAGACGCAGGCATTGCCGACGAGCAGTACTTC.

This chain uses TRBV2 with TRBJ2-3; weak D call: TRBD2 (6 bases). V lost 2 bases and J 1 base, leaving 16 bases between the germline ends. This CDR3 contains 17 residues. Germline V gene lookup returns CDR1 SNHLY and CDR2 FYNNEI. CDR3: CASSEWGSGSGTDTQYF. In DNA, the CDR3 is TGTGCCAGCAGTGAATGGGGTAGCGGTTCGGGCACAGATACGCAGTATTTT.

This clone has a single count. The rearrangement joins TRBV15 to TRBJ2-7; a weak D match, TRBD1 (5 bases). This CDR3 contains 14 residues. The germline CDR1 and CDR2 sequences are LNHNV and YYDKDF (reference sequence). V lost 3 bases and J 1 base, leaving 10 bases between the germline ends. The CDR3, as DNA: TGTGCCACCAGCAGTTCAGGGAATTCCTACGAGCAGTACTTC. Its protein is CATSSSGNSYEQYF.

V is TRBV27 and J is TRBJ1-4, with D hard to call. Deletions cut 2 bases from V and 3 bases from J, with 4 bases between. The CDR3 has 13 residues. Looked up from germline, CDR1 is MNHEY and CDR2 is SMNVEV (reference sequence). The CDR3 nucleotides read TGTGCCAGCAGTTTAGGAGCTAATGAAAAACTGTTTTTT. It specifies CASSLGANEKLFF.

This clone was recorded once. The chain couples TRBV3-1 (or the pseudogene TRBV3-2) to TRBJ1-1, with D uncertain. Germline loops: CDR1 LGHDT, CDR2 YNNKEL (reference sequence). The CDR3 spans 15 residues. Trimming took 1 base from V and 5 from J, leaving 14 bases between them. The CDR3, as DNA: TGTGCCAGCAGCCAAGGACTGGCGGGGAGAACTGAAGCTTTCTTT. Protein product: CASSQGLAGRTEAFF.

The chain recombines TRBV7-6 with TRBJ1-5; TRBD1 matches at 7 bases. This CDR3 contains 17 residues. CDR1 and CDR2 (germline): SGHVS, FNYEAQ. With V trimmed by 4 bases and J by 5 bases, 14 bases remained unmatched. The CDR3 region has the DNA TGTGCCAGCAGCTGCACAATAACAGGGGTCGACGATCAGCCCCAGCATTTT. It is translated as CASSCTITGVDDQPQHF.